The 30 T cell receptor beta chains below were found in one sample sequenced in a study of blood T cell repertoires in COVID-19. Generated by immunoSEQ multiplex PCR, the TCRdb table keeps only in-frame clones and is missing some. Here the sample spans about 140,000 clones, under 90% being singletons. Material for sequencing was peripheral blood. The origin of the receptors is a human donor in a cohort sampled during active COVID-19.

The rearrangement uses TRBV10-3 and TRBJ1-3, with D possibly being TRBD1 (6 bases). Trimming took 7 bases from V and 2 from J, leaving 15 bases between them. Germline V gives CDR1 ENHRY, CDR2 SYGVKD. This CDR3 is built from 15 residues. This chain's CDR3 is CAITSYTGTGNTIYF. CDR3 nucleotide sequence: TGTGCCATCACCTCCTATACAGGGACTGGAAACACCATATATTTT.

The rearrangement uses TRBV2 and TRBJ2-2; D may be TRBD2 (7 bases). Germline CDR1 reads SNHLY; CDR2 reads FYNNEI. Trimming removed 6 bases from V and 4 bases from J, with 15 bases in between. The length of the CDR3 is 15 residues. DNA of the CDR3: TGTGCCAGCAGGGTACGGGGGGCCCTCACCGGGGAGCTGTTTTTT. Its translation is CASRVRGALTGELFF.

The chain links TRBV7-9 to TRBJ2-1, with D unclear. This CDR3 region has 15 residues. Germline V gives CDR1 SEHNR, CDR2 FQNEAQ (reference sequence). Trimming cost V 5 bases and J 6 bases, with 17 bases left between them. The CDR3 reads CASSPRDWRRNEQFF. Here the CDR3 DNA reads TGTGCCAGCAGCCCCCGAGACTGGAGACGCAATGAGCAGTTCTTC.

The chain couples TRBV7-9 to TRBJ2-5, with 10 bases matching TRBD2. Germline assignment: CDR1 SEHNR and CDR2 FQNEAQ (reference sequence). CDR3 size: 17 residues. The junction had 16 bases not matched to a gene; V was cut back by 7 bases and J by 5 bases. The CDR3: CASTPPEASGRGETQYF. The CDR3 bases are TGTGCCAGCACCCCCCCAGAGGCTAGCGGGAGAGGGGAGACCCAGTACTTC.

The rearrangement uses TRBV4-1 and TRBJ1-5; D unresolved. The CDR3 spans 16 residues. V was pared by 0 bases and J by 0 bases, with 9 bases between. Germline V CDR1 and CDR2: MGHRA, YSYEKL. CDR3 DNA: TGCGCCAGCAGCCAAGATCAGGCGGGTAGCAATCAGCCCCAGCATTTT. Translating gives CASSQDQAGSNQPQHF.

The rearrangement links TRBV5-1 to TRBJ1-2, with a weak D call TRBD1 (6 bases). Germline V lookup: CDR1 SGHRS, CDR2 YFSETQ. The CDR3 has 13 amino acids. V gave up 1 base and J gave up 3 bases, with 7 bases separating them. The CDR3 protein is CASSLNRDYGYTF. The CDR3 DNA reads TGCGCCAGCAGCTTGAACAGGGACTATGGCTACACCTTC.

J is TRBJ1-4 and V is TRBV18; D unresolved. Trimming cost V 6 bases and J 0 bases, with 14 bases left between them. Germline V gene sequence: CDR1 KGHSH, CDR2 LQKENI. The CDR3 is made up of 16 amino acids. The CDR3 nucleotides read TGTGCCAGCTCCCCCCGAGGACTTGCAACTAATGAAAAACTGTTTTTT. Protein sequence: CASSPRGLATNEKLFF.

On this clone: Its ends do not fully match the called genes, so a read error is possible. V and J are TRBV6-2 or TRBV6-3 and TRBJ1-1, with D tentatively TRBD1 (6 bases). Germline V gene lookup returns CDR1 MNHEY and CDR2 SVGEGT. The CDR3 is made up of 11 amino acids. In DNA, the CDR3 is TGTGCCAGCAGTCAACTCAGGGGCCTGCGGTTT. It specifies CASSQLRGLRF.

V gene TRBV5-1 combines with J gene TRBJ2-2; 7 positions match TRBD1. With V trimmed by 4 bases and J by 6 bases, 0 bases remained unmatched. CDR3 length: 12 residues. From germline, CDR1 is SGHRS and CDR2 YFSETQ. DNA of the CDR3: TGCGCCAGCAGCCAGGGGGCCGGGGAGCTGTTTTTT. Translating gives CASSQGAGELFF.

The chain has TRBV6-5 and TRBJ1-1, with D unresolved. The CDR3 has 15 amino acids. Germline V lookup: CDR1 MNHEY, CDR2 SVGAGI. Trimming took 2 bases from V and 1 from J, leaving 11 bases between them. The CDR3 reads CASSYTRRGNTEAFF. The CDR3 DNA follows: TGTGCCAGCAGTTACACTAGGCGGGGGAACACTGAAGCTTTCTTT.

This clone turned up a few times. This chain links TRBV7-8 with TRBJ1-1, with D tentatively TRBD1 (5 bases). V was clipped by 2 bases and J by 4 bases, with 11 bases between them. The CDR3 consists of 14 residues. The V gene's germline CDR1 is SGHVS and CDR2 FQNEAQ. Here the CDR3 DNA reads TGTGCCAGCAGCTTAAGGGGTAGGACCACTGAAGCTTTCTTT. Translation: CASSLRGRTTEAFF.

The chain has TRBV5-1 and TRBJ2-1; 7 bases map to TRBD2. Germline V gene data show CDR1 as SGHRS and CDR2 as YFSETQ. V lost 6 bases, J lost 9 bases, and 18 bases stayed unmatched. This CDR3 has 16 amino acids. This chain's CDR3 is CASKEAGVASGGEQFF. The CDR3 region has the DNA TGCGCCAGCAAAGAGGCGGGAGTTGCTTCCGGGGGTGAGCAGTTCTTC.

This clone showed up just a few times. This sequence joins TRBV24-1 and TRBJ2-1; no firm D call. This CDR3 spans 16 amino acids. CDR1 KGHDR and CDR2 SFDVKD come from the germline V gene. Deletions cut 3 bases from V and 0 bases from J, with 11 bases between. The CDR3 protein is CATSDRDWSSYNEQFF. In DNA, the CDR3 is TGTGCCACCAGTGATCGCGATTGGAGCTCCTACAATGAGCAGTTCTTC.

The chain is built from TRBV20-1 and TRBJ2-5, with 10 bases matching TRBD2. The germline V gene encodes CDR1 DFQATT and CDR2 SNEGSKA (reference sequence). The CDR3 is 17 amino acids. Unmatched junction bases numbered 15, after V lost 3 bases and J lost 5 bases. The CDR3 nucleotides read TGCAGTGCTAGTAATCTAGCGGGGGCAGTTGTGGGGGAGACCCAGTACTTC. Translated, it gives CSASNLAGAVVGETQYF.

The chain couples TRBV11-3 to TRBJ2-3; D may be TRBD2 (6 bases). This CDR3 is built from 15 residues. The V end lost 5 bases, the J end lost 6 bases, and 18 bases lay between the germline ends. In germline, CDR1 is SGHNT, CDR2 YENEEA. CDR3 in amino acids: CASSPYIGGTDTQYF. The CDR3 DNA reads TGTGCCAGCAGCCCGTATATCGGAGGGACGGATACGCAGTATTTT.

CDR3 coding DNA: TGTGCCACCAGTGATTTTTCGGGGACTAGCGTTAGTGAGCAGTTCTTC. It is translated as CATSDFSGTSVSEQFF. This chain links TRBV24-1 with TRBJ2-1, with 10 bases lining up with TRBD2. CDR1 KGHDR and CDR2 SFDVKD come from the germline V gene. V trimming: 1 base; J trimming: 9 bases; junction bases outside the gene matches: 8. This CDR3 has 16 amino acids.

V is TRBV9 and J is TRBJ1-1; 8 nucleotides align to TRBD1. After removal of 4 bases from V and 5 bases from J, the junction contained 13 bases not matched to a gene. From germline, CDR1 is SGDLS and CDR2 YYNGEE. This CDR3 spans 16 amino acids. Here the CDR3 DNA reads TGTGCCAGCAGCCCCCCGAGCACAGGGGGTCGAACTGAAGCTTTCTTT. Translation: CASSPPSTGGRTEAFF.

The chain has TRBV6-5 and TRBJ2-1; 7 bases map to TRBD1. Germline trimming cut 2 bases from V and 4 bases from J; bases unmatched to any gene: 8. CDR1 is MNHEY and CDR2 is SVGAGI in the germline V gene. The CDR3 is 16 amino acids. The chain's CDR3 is CASSYAPGTVYNEQFF. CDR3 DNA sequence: TGTGCCAGCAGTTACGCCCCCGGGACAGTATACAATGAGCAGTTCTTC.

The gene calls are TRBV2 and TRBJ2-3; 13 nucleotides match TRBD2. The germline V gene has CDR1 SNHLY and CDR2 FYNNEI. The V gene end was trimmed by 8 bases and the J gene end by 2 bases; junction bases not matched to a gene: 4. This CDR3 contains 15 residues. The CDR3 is CASSTSGGATDTQYF. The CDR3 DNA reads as TGTGCCAGCTCAACTAGCGGGGGGGCCACAGATACGCAGTATTTT.

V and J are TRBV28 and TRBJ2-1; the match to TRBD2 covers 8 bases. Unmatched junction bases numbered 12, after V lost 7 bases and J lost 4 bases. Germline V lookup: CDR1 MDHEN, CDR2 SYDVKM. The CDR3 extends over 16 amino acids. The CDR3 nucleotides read TGTGCCAGCAAACCCGGGGGGGGCGCGATTTACAATGAGCAGTTCTTC. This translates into CASKPGGGAIYNEQFF.

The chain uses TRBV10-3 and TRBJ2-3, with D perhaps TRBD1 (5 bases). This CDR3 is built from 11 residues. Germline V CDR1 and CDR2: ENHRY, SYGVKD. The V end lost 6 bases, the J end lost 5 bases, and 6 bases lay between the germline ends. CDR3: CAIRQGDTQYF. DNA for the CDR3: TGTGCCATCAGGCAGGGAGATACGCAGTATTTT.

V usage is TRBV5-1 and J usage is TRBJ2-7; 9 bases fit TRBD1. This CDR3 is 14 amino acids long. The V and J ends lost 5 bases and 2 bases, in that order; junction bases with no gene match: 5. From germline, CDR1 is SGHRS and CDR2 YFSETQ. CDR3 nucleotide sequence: TGCGCCAGCAGTCGGACAGGGGACACCTACGAGCAGTACTTC. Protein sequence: CASSRTGDTYEQYF.

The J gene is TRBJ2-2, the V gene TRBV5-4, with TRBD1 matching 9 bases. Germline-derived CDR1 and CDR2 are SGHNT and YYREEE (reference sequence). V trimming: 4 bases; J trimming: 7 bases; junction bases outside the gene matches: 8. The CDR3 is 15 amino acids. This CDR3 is CASSGNRGLGGELFF. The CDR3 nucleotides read TGTGCCAGCAGCGGGAACAGGGGGCTGGGCGGGGAGCTGTTTTTT.

The CDR3 region has the DNA TGTGCCAGCAGGTTAGCGGGAGACGTCGAGCAGTACGTC. It yields the protein CASRLAGDVEQYV. The rearrangement links TRBV6-7 to TRBJ2-7, with 9 bases that match TRBD2. TRBV6-7 belongs to the ORF category, with a function that is uncertain. The CDR3 spans 13 residues. With V trimmed by 6 bases and J by 6 bases, 6 bases remained unmatched.

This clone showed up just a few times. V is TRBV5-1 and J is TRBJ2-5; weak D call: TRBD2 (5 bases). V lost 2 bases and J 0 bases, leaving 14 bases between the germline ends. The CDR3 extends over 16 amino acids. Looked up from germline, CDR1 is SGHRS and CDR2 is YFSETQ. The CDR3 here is CASSLIPRGYQETQYF. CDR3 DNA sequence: TGCGCCAGCAGCTTAATACCTCGCGGGTACCAAGAGACCCAGTACTTC.

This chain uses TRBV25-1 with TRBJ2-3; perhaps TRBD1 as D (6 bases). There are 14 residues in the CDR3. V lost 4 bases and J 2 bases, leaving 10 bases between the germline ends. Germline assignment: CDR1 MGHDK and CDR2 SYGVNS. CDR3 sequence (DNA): TGTGCCAGCAGTGGAGGACAGCTCACAGATACGCAGTATTTT. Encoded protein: CASSGGQLTDTQYF. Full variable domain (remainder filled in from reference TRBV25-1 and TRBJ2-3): EADIYQTPRYLVIGTGKKITLECSQTMGHDKMYWYQQDPGMELHLIHYSYGVNSTEKGDLSSESTVSRIRTEHFPLTLESARPSHTSQYLCASSGGQLTDTQYFGPGTRLTVL.

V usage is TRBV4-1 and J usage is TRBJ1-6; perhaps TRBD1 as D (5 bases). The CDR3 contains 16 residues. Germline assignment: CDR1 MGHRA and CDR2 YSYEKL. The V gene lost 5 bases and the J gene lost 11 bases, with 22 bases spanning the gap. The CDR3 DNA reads TGCGCCAGCAGCTATCAGGGCGCGGCAGAAGGGACACCCCTCCACTTT. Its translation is CASSYQGAAEGTPLHF.

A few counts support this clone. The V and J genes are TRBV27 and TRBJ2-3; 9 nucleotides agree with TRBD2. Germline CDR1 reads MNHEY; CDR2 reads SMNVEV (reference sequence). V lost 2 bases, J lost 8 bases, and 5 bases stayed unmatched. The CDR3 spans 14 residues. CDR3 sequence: CASSLRRGGSTQYF. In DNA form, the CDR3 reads TGTGCCAGCAGTTTAAGGCGGGGGGGCTCTACGCAGTATTTT.

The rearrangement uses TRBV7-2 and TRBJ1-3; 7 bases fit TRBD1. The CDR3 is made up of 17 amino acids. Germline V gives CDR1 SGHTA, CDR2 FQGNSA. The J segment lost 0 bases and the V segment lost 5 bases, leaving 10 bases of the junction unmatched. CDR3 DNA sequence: TGTGCCAGCAGCCTAACCGGGACAGCCATCTCTGGAAACACCATATATTTT. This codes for CASSLTGTAISGNTIYF.

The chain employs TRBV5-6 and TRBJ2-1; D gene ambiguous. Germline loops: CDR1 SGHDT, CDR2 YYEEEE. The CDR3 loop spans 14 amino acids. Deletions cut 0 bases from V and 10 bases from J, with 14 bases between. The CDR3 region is CASSLGLEEREQFF. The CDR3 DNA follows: TGTGCCAGCAGCTTGGGGTTAGAGGAAAGAGAGCAGTTCTTC.